This T cell receptor beta chain stems from a study of blood T cell repertoires in COVID-19. The CDR3 consists of 15 residues. The germline V gene has CDR1 PRHDT and CDR2 FYEKMQ (reference sequence). Unmatched junction bases numbered 2, after V lost 5 bases and J lost 3 bases. The protocol was immunoSEQ multiplex PCR, while the TCRdb copy is restricted to in-frame clones and leaves out a portion. Among approximately 300,000 clones, around 85% were seen once, and the ten largest hold approximately 1.9%. The receptor comes from a woman aged 30 to 39 who had been exposed to COVID-19. J is TRBJ2-7 and V is TRBV13, with 15 positions matching TRBD2. The sequenced material came from PBMCs or T cells enriched from blood (not recorded which). CDR3 loop: CASSTGLAGGYEQYF. In DNA form, the CDR3 reads TGTGCCAGCAGCACGGGACTAGCGGGGGGCTACGAGCAGTACTTC.